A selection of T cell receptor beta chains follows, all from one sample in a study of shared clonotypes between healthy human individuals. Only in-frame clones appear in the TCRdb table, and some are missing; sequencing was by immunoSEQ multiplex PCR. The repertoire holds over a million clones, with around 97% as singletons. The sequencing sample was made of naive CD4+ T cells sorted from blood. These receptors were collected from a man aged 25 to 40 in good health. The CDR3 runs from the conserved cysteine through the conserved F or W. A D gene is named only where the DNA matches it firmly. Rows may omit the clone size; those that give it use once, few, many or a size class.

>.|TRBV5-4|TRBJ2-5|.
TGTGCCAGCAGCCCGGCCAGGGGTAGGCAAGAGACCCAGTACTTC
CASSPARGRQETQYF
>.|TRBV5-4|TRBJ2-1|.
TGTGCCAGCAGCTCTCCCGGGGCTTACAATGAGCAGTTCTTC
CASSSPGAYNEQFF
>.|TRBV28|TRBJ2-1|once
TGTGCCAGCAGTGTGGGACAAACGAAGCAGTTCTTC
CASSVGQTKQFF
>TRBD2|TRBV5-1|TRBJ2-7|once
TGCGCCAGCAGCTCGGGGACTAGCGGGAGTGAGCAGTACTTC
CASSSGTSGSEQYF
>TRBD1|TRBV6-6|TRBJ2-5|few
TGTGCCAGCAGTTACCCCGGGACAGGGGAAGAGACCCAGTACTTC
CASSYPGTGEETQYF
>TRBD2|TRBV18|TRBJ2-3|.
TGTGCCAGCTCACCTGCCGGGCTAGCGGGACGGGTAACAGATACGCAGTATTTT
CASSPAGLAGRVTDTQYF
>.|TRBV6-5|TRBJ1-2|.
TGTGCCAGCAGTCGCCGGGACTATGGCTACACCTTC
CASSRRDYGYTF
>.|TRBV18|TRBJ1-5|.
TGTGCCAGCTCACCAGCGGGGGGAGGTGGCAATCAGCCCCAGCATTTT
CASSPAGGGGNQPQHF
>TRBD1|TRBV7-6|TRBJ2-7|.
TGTGCCAGCAGCTTAGTGGGACAGGGTTTGTACTTC
CASSLVGQGLYF
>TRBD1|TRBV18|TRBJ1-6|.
TGTGCCAGCTCAACCGCAGGGGGCGCAGGAGGTCTTTCACCCCTCCACTTT
CASSTAGGAGGLSPLHF
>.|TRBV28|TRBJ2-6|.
TGTGCCAGCAGTTTAAATAAGGGGTTCGGGGCCAACGTCCTGACTTTC
CASSLNKGFGANVLTF
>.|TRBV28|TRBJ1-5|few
TGTGCCAGCAGTTTAGGGGGGCAGCCCCAGCATTTT
CASSLGGQPQHF
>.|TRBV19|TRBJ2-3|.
TGTGCCAGTAGGAACAGGGCAGGGGAAGATACGCAGTATTTT
CASRNRAGEDTQYF
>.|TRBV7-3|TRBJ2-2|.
TGTGCCAGCAGCTTAGGGCGAACGAACGGGGAGCTGTTTTTT
CASSLGRTNGELFF
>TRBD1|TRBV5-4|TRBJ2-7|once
TGTGCCAGCAGACCCCCCGGGACAGGGGCGACCGAGCAGTACTTC
CASRPPGTGATEQYF
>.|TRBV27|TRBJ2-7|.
TGTGCCAGCAGCAAGACCCTACAGGGACGATATCCCTTCTCCTACGAGCAGTACTTC
CASSKTLQGRYPFSYEQYF
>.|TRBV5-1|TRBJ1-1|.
TGCGCCAGCAGCTCCCCCCTAACAGGGAGGGAAGCGGCTTTCTTT
CASSSPLTGREAAFF
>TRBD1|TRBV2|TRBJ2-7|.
TGTGCCAGCAGTAGGGACAGGGGCAGCGAGCAGTACTTC
CASSRDRGSEQYF
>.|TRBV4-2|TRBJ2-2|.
TGTGCCAGCAGCCAATCAGCGGGGAACACCGGGGAGCTGTTTTTT
CASSQSAGNTGELFF
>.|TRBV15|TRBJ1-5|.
TGTGCCACCAGCAGCATAACGCGGGGGGGGAATCAGCCCCAGCATTTT
CATSSITRGGNQPQHF
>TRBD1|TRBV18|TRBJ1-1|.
TGTGCCAGCTCCCCTTCCACACATCGACAGGGCTTTACTGAAGCTTTCTTT
CASSPSTHRQGFTEAFF
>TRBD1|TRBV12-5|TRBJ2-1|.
TGTGCTAGTGGACCAGGGACAGCAACCTACAATGAGCAGTTCTTC
CASGPGTATYNEQFF
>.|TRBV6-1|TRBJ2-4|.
TGTGCCAGCAGTGAAAGGGCAGGGGCAAACATTCAGTACTTC
CASSERAGANIQYF
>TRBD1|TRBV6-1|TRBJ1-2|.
TGTGCCAGCAGTCCCTGGGACAGCTATGGCTACACCTTC
CASSPWDSYGYTF
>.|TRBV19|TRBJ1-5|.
TGTGCCAGTAGTAATCGGACAGTTCGGCAGCCCCAGCATTTT
CASSNRTVRQPQHF
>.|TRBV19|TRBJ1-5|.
TGTGCCAGTAGTATCGTAGGGAATAGCAATCAGCCCCAGCATTTT
CASSIVGNSNQPQHF
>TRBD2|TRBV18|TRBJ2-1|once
TGTGCCAGCTCTCCGCTAGCGGGGGGTCGCAATGAGCAGTTCTTC
CASSPLAGGRNEQFF
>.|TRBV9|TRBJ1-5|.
TGTGCCAGCAGCCCGGGGACATCTAGCAATCAGCCCCAGCATTTT
CASSPGTSSNQPQHF
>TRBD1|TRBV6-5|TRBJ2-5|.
TGTGCCAGCAGTTACTCCCGGACAGGGGGCGAGACCCAGTACTTC
CASSYSRTGGETQYF
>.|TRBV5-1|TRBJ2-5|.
TGCGCCAGCAGCTTGGTTGACAGCCAAGAGACCCAGTACTTC
CASSLVDSQETQYF
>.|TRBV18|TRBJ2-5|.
TGTGCCAGCTCACCACTGGCAAAAGGGAGTCGTGAGACCCAGTACTTC
CASSPLAKGSRETQYF
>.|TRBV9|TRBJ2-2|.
TGTGCCAGCAGCGTAGTTTGGGGAACCGGGGAGCTGTTTTTT
CASSVVWGTGELFF
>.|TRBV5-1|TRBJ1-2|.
TGCGCCAGCAGCGGGGAGATTAACTATGGCTACACCTTC
CASSGEINYGYTF
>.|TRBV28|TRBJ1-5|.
TGTGCCAGCAGTTTCGTAACCTTCGACAGACGCAGGAGCAATCAGCCCCAGCATTTT
CASSFVTFDRRRSNQPQHF
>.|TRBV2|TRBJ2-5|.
TGTGCCAGCAGTGACCTGGTGGCCACTCAGTACTTC
CASSDLVATQYF
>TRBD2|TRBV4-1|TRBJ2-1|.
TGCGCCAGCAGCCAAGACAAAGGGAGCGGGAGTATATTCAATGAGCAGTTCTTC
CASSQDKGSGSIFNEQFF
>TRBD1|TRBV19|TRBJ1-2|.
TGTGCCAGTACCTTCCTCGGGACAGGACCTTTGGGCTATGGCTACACCTTC
CASTFLGTGPLGYGYTF